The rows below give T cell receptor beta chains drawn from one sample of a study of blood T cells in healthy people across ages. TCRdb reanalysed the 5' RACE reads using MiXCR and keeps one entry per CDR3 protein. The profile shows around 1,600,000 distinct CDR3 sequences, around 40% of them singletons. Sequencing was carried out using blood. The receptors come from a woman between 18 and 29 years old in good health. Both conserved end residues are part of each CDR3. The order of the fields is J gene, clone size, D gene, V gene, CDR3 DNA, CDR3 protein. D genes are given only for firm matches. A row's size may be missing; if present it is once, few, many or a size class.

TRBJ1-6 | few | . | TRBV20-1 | TGCAGTGCTAGAGATCTTACAGGGCCTTCACCCCTCCACTTT | CSARDLTGPSPLHF
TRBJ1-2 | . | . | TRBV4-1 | TGCGCCAGCAGCCAGCCCACAGGGAGCGTAAACTATGGCTACACCTTC | CASSQPTGSVNYGYTF
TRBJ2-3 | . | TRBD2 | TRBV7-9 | TGTGCCAGCCGCGAACTGGGAGGGAGCCGCACAGATACGCAGTATTTT | CASRELGGSRTDTQYF
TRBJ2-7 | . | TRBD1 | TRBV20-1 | TGCAGTGCTAGAGATTCCGGGACAGTTTCCTACGAGCAGTACTTC | CSARDSGTVSYEQYF
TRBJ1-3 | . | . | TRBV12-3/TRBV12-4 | TGTGCCAGCAGTTTAGGCGGACGGTCCTCTGGAAACACCATATATTTT | CASSLGGRSSGNTIYF
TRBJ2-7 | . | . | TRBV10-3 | TGTGCCATCAGTGGGGGGGGCGCGTTGGACGAGCAGTACTTC | CAISGGGALDEQYF
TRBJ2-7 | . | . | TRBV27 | TGTGCCAGCAGTTCCCCCGACAGGATTGGGTACGAGCAGTACTTC | CASSSPDRIGYEQYF
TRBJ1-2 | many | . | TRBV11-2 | TGTGCCAGCAGCTTATCCGGGACGGAGAACTATGGCTACACCTTC | CASSLSGTENYGYTF
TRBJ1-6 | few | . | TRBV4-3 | TGCGCCAGCAGCCAAGATCTACTCAGGGACTATAATTCACCCCTCCACTTT | CASSQDLLRDYNSPLHF
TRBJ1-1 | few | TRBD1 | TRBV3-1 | TGTGCCAGCAGCGTTCGGACAGGGAGGGAGATGAACACTGAAGCTTTCTTT | CASSVRTGREMNTEAFF